This T cell receptor (beta chain) was recorded in a study of T cells in Graves' hyperthyroidism and ophthalmopathy. General study findings and limits: The model forecast ophthalmopathy, anticipating it by a median roughly 6.5 months before onset. Ophthalmopathy and stable hyperthyroidism were separated by a 13 V-J model.

This clonotype was observed many times. Its antigen is as yet unknown. Among ophthalmopathy patients, the Clinical Activity Score reached at least 3, the NOSPECS grade reached at least 4, and duration remained under 3 months. PBMCs stemmed from more than 7.5 ml fresh peripheral blood. This CDR3 contains 12 residues. The ends were cut back, 0 bases at V and 6 bases at J, with 7 bases in the middle. Germline V gene data show CDR1 as SGHDT and CDR2 as YYEEEE. What was amplified from RNA transcripts were TCR beta CDR3 regions. The study used the HTBI primer set for a first-round RT-PCR of the TCR CDR3. Using its own MiXCR run on the multiplex PCR reads, TCRdb lists one record per CDR3 protein. This sample yields some 570,000 distinct CDR3 sequences, of which 17% are seen a single time; about 16% belongs to the top ten.

Material for sequencing was blood. The chain couples TRBV5-6 to TRBJ2-7; D might be TRBD1 (6 bases). The clonotype was recovered from a woman aged 18-29 years with Graves' ophthalmopathy. CDR3 protein: CASSLEGGEQYF. In nucleotides, the CDR3 is TGTGCCAGCAGCTTGGAAGGGGGCGAGCAGTACTTC.